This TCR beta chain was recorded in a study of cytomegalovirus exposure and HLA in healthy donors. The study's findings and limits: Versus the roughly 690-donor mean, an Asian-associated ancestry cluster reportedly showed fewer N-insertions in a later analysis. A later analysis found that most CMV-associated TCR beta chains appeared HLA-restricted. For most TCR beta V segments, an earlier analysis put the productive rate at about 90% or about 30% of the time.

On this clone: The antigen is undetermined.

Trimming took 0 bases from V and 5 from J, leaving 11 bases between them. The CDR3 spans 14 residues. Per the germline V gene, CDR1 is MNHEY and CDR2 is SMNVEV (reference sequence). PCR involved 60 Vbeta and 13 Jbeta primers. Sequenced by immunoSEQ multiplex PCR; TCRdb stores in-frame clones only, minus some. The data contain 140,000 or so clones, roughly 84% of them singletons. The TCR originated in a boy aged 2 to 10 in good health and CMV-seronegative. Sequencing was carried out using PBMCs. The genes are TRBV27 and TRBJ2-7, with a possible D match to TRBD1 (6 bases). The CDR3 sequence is CASSLSRGLDEQYF. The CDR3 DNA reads TGTGCCAGCAGTTTATCGAGGGGGTTAGACGAGCAGTACTTC.